This entry lists 23 T cell receptor beta chains sequenced from one sample in a study of shared clonotypes between healthy human individuals. Method: immunoSEQ multiplex PCR; TCRdb's copy keeps in-frame clones and lacks some. Here the sample spans over 400,000 clones, 90% to 96% being singletons. The specimen was naive CD4+ T cells sorted from blood. Subset indicated: CD45RA+ positively selected. The receptor source for this set is a woman aged 25 to 39 in good health.

The J gene is TRBJ2-7, the V gene TRBV11-3, with a tentative D call TRBD2 (6 bases). V was cut by 4 bases and J by 6 bases, with 16 bases left in between. The germline V gene has CDR1 SGHNT and CDR2 YENEEA. This CDR3 spans 14 amino acids. The CDR3 DNA is TGTGCCAGCAGCTCCTCCCATGGGGGGTCCGAGCAGTACTTC. The encoded protein is CASSSSHGGSEQYF.

In this sample, this clone turned up once. The V call is TRBV11-2, the J call TRBJ2-2, with D maybe TRBD1 (6 bases). There are 18 residues in the CDR3. Between the trimmed V and J ends, which lost 6 bases and 0 bases, there was a span of 20 bases. CDR1 is SGHAT, CDR2 FQNNGV, per germline. The CDR3 loop is CASSLRSTGLANTGELFF. CDR3 bases: TGTGCCAGCAGTCTCAGAAGCACAGGGCTCGCGAACACCGGGGAGCTGTTTTTT.

The chain links TRBV19 to TRBJ2-5; the match to TRBD2 covers 10 bases. The better agreement between TRBJ2-7 and the DNA end casts doubt on the J call. The germline gives CDR1 LNHDA, CDR2 SQIVND (reference sequence). The CDR3 spans 15 residues. CDR3 in DNA: TGTGCCAGTAGTATAGGAGCGGGAGGGCCCGACGAGCAGTACTTC. Translated: CASSIGAGGPDEQYF.

The chain combines TRBV4-1 with TRBJ2-2; 9 bases agree with TRBD2. V dropped 2 bases and J dropped 5; count of bases not matched to a gene: 3. Germline CDR1 and CDR2: MGHRA and YSYEKL. The CDR3 has 15 residues. The CDR3 coding sequence is TGCGCCAGCAGCCAACCGAGCGGGAGGACCGGGGAGCTGTTTTTT. It encodes CASSQPSGRTGELFF.

The genes are TRBV2 and TRBJ1-5, with a tentative D call TRBD1 (5 bases). This CDR3 spans 15 amino acids. Trimming pared 6 bases from V and 4 bases from J, leaving 16 bases between. Germline V gene sequence: CDR1 SNHLY, CDR2 FYNNEI. The CDR3 protein is CASREAGIGNQPQHF. The CDR3 nucleotides read TGTGCCAGCAGAGAGGCAGGGATCGGGAATCAGCCCCAGCATTTT.

The chain employs TRBV5-1 and TRBJ2-7; TRBD1 matches 8 bases. The CDR3 runs to 15 residues. From germline, CDR1 is SGHRS and CDR2 YFSETQ. Trimming at V came to 2 bases and at J to 7 bases, leaving 11 bases not matched to a gene. The CDR3 nucleotides read TGCGCCAGCAGCTTACAGGGGGTCACAGATGGTGAGCAGTACTTC. Residues: CASSLQGVTDGEQYF.

The rearrangement links TRBV7-8 to TRBJ2-7; 8 bases map to TRBD1. After removal of 5 bases from V and 4 bases from J, the junction contained 10 bases not matched to a gene. This CDR3 is 15 amino acids long. The V gene's germline CDR1 is SGHVS and CDR2 FQNEAQ. The CDR3 protein is CASSPLTGAAYEQYF. Here the CDR3 DNA reads TGTGCCAGCAGCCCCCTGACAGGGGCCGCTTACGAGCAGTACTTC. The whole variable domain, remainder taken from reference TRBV7-8 and TRBJ2-7, is GAGVSQSPRYKVAKRGQDVALRCDPISGHVSLFWYQQALGQGPEFLTYFQNEAQLDKSGLPSDRFFAERPEGSVSTLKIQRTQQEDSAVYLCASSPLTGAAYEQYFGPGTRLTVT.

This chain joins TRBV28 and TRBJ2-1, with a weak D call TRBD2 (5 bases). The CDR3 loop spans 14 amino acids. Trimming pared 5 bases from V and 9 bases from J, leaving 17 bases between. Germline-derived CDR1 and CDR2 are MDHEN and SYDVKM. The CDR3 protein is CASSPYGPGGEQFF. Here the CDR3 DNA reads TGTGCCAGCAGTCCGTATGGACCTGGAGGTGAGCAGTTCTTC. Full variable domain (missing parts from reference TRBV28 and TRBJ2-1): DVKVTQSSRYLVKRTGEKVFLECVQDMDHENMFWYRQDPGLGLRLIYFSYDVKMKEKGDIPEGYSVSREKKERFSLILESASTNQTSMYLCASSPYGPGGEQFFGPGTRLTVL.

The CDR3 sequence is CASAGVSGSYEQYF. The CDR3 DNA follows: TGCGCCAGTGCAGGGGTTAGTGGCTCCTACGAGCAGTACTTC. The chain recombines TRBV5-1 with TRBJ2-7; a weak D match, TRBD1 (6 bases). Trimming stripped 8 bases from V and 0 bases from J, with 15 bases between. This CDR3 contains 14 residues. Looked up from germline, CDR1 is SGHRS and CDR2 is YFSETQ.

V is TRBV29-1 and J is TRBJ2-7, with a possible D match to TRBD2 (5 bases). The V gene lost 2 bases and the J gene lost 4 bases, with 12 bases spanning the gap. The CDR3 length is 13 residues. Germline V gene lookup returns CDR1 SQVTM and CDR2 ANQGSEA. The CDR3 DNA reads as TGCAGCGTTGAACGAAACGGGGTGTACGAGCAGTACTTC. Its protein product is CSVERNGVYEQYF.

This clone has only a few counts. This chain uses TRBV7-9 with TRBJ1-2, with 10 bases aligning to TRBD1. With 3 bases clipped from V and 2 bases from J, the junction kept 6 bases outside the gene matches. This CDR3 comprises 16 residues. Germline-derived CDR1 and CDR2 are SEHNR and FQNEAQ (reference sequence). The CDR3 here is CASSFGRQGANYGYTF. The CDR3 DNA sequence: TGTGCCAGCAGCTTCGGCCGACAGGGGGCGAACTATGGCTACACCTTC.

This chain uses TRBV5-1 with TRBJ1-2; D unclear. This CDR3 has 13 residues. Germline lookup yields CDR1 SGHRS and CDR2 YFSETQ. V lost 4 bases to trimming and J lost 8 bases, with 15 bases between them. The chain's CDR3 is CASSRTGSPGYTF. The CDR3 region has the DNA TGCGCCAGCAGCCGGACGGGGTCGCCGGGCTACACCTTC.

This chain uses TRBV18 with TRBJ2-5; 12 nucleotides agree with TRBD2. CDR1 KGHSH and CDR2 LQKENI come from the germline V gene. V dropped 6 bases and J dropped 2; count of bases not matched to a gene: 10. The CDR3 is made up of 17 amino acids. The CDR3 spells CASSLELAGGSQETQYF. The CDR3 bases are TGTGCCAGCTCTCTAGAACTAGCGGGAGGTTCGCAAGAGACCCAGTACTTC.

The chain combines TRBV7-7 with TRBJ2-2; D ambiguous. The germline CDR1 and CDR2 sequences are SSHAT and FNYEAQ (reference sequence). Between the trimmed V and J ends, which lost 5 bases and 2 bases, there was a span of 6 bases. The CDR3 consists of 13 residues. CDR3 loop: CASSMTNTGELFF. The DNA of the CDR3 is TGTGCCAGCAGCATGACAAACACCGGGGAGCTGTTTTTT.

The J gene is TRBJ1-1, the V gene TRBV7-8; D gene ambiguous. Germline-derived CDR1 and CDR2 are SGHVS and FQNEAQ. V shed 2 bases and J shed 1 base, with 5 bases lying between them. The CDR3 loop spans 13 amino acids. DNA for the CDR3: TGTGCCAGCAGCTTAACAGAGAACACTGAAGCTTTCTTT. Its protein product is CASSLTENTEAFF.

V gene TRBV28 combines with J gene TRBJ1-5; D uncertain. With 6 bases removed from V and 1 base from J, the gap between germline ends came to 10 bases. The CDR3 is 14 amino acids. The germline V gene encodes CDR1 MDHEN and CDR2 SYDVKM. The CDR3 is CASRPPPSNQPQHF. The CDR3 DNA sequence: TGTGCCAGCAGGCCCCCGCCGAGCAATCAGCCCCAGCATTTT.

This chain links TRBV4-1 with TRBJ2-1; TRBD2 matches at 12 bases. CDR1 is MGHRA, CDR2 YSYEKL, per germline. CDR3 size: 15 residues. V shed 4 bases, J shed 8 bases, and the junction held 6 bases outside the gene matches. The CDR3 loop reads CASSRTLAGGDEQFF. The CDR3 region has the DNA TGCGCCAGCAGCCGTACACTAGCGGGAGGCGATGAGCAGTTCTTC.

CDR3 amino acids: CASSYSKVSNQPQHF. In nucleotides, the CDR3 is TGTGCCAGCAGTTACTCGAAAGTGAGCAATCAGCCCCAGCATTTT. This chain connects TRBV6-5 to TRBJ1-5; D remains ambiguous. Germline-derived CDR1 and CDR2 are MNHEY and SVGAGI. The germline V and J ends were trimmed by 0 bases and 1 base, with 7 bases remaining between them. This CDR3 comprises 15 residues.

The rearrangement links TRBV6-4 to TRBJ2-1; no firm D call. Germline V gives CDR1 MRHNA, CDR2 SNTAGT. V was cut by 5 bases and J by 0 bases, with 8 bases left in between. The CDR3 loop spans 14 amino acids. The CDR3 nucleotides are TGTGCCAGCAGTCCATCGGGCTCCTACAATGAGCAGTTCTTC. Residues: CASSPSGSYNEQFF.

The rearrangement joins TRBV2 to TRBJ1-3, with TRBD1 as a possible D gene (6 bases). Germline-derived CDR1 and CDR2 are SNHLY and FYNNEI. Trimming left V 2 bases short and J 5 bases short, with 10 bases between. This CDR3 has 14 residues. CDR3 sequence reads: CASSEQGIRNTIYF. Written as DNA, the CDR3 is TGTGCCAGCAGTGAACAGGGGATTAGAAACACCATATATTTT.

The J gene is TRBJ1-2, the V gene TRBV19; a possible D gene is TRBD1 (6 bases). Trimming took off 2 bases at V and 2 bases at J, with 15 bases between the two ends. From germline, CDR1 is LNHDA and CDR2 SQIVND (reference sequence). The CDR3 loop spans 16 amino acids. CDR3 sequence: CASSIPRGAPNYGYTF. CDR3 bases: TGTGCCAGTAGTATACCCCGGGGGGCCCCCAACTATGGCTACACCTTC.

The rearrangement links TRBV11-2 to TRBJ2-7; D uncertain. Trimming cost V 4 bases and J 1 base, with 14 bases left between them. CDR1 and CDR2 from the germline V gene are SGHAT and FQNNGV. This CDR3 spans 15 amino acids. The CDR3 loop is CASSSAGEGSYEQYF. CDR3 in DNA: TGTGCCAGCAGCTCCGCCGGTGAAGGATCCTACGAGCAGTACTTC.

This chain links TRBV7-2 with TRBJ2-1; 9 bases match TRBD2. The CDR3 consists of 15 residues. The V gene end was trimmed by 6 bases and the J gene end by 3 bases; junction bases not matched to a gene: 6. Per the germline V gene, CDR1 is SGHTA and CDR2 is FQGNSA. CDR3 DNA sequence: TGTGCCAGCAGTCCCGGACTAGCGTACTACAATGAGCAGTTCTTC. This translates into CASSPGLAYYNEQFF.